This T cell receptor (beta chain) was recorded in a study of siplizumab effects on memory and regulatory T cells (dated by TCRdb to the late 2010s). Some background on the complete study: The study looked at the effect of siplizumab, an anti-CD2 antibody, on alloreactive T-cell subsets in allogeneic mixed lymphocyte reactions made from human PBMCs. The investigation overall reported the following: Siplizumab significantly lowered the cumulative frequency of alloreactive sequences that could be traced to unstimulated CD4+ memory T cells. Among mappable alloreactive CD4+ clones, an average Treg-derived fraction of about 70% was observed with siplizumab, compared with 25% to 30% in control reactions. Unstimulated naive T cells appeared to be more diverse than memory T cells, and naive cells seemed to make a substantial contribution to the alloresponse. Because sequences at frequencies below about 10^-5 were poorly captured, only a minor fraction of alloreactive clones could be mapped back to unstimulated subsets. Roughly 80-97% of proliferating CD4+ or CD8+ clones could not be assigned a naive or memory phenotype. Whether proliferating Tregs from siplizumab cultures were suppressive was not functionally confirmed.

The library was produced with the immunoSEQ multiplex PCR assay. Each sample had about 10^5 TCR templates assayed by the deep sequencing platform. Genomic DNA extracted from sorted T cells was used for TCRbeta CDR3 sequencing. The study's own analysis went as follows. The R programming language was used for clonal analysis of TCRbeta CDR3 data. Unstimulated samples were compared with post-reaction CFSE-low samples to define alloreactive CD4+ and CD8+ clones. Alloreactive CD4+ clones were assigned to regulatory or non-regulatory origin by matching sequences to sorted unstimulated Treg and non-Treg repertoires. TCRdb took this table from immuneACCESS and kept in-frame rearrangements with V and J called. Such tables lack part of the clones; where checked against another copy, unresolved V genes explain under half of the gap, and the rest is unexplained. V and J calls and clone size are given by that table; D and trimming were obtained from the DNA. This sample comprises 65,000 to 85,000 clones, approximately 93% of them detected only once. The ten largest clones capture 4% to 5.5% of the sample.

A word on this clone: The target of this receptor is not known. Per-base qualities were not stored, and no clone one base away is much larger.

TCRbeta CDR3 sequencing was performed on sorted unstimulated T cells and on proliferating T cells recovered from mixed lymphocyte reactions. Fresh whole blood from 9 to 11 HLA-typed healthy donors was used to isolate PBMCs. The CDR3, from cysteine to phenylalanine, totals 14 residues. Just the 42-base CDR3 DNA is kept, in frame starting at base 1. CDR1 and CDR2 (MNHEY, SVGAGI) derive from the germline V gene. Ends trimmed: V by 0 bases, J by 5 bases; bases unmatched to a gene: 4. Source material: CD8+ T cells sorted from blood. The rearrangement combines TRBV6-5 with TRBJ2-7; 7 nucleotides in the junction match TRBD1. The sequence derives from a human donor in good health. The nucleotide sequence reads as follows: TGTGCCAGCAGTTACTCGAGTACAGGGGACGAGCAGTACTTC. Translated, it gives CASSYSSTGDEQYF.